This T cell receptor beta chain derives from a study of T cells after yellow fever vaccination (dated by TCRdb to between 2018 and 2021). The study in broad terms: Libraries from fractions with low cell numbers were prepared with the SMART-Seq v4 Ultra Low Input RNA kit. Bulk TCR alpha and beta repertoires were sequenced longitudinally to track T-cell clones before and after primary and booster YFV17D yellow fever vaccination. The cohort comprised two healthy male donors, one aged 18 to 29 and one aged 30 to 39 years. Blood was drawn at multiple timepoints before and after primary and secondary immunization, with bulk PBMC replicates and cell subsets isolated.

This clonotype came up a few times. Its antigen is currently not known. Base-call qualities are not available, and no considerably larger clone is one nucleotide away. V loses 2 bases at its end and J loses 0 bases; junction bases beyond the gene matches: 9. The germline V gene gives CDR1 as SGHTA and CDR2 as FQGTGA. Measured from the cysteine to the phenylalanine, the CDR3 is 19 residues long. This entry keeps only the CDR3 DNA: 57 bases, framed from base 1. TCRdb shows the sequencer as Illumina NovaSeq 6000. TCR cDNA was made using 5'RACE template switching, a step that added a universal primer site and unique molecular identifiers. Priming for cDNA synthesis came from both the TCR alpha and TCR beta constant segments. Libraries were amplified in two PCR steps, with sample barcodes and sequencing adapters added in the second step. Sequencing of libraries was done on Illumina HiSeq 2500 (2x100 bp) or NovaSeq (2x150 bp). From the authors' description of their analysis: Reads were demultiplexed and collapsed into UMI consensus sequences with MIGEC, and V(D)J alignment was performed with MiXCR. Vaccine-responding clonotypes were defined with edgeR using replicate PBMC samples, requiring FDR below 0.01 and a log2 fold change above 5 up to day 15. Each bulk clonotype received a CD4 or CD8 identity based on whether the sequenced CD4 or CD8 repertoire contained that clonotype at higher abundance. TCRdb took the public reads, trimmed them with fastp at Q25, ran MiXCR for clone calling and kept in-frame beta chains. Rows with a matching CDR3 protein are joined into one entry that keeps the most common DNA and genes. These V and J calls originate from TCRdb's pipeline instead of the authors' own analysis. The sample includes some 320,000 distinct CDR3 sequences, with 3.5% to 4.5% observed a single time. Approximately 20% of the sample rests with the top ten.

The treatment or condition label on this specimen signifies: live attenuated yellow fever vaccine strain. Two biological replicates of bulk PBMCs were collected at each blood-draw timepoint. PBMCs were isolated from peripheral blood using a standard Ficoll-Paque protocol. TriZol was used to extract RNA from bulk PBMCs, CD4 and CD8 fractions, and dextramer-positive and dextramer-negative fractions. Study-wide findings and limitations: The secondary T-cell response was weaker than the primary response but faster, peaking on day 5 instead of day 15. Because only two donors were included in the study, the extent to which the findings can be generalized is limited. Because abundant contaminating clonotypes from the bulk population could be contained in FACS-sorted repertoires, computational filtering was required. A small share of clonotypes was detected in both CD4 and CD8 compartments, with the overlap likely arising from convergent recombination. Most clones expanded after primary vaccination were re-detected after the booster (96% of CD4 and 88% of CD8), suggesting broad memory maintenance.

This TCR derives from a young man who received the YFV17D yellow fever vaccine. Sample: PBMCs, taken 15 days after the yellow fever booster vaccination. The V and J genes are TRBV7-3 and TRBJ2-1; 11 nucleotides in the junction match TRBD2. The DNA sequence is TGTGCCAGCAGCTTACCCTATGGTAGCGGGGGGGACTCCTACAATGAGCAGTTCTTC. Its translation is CASSLPYGSGGDSYNEQFF.